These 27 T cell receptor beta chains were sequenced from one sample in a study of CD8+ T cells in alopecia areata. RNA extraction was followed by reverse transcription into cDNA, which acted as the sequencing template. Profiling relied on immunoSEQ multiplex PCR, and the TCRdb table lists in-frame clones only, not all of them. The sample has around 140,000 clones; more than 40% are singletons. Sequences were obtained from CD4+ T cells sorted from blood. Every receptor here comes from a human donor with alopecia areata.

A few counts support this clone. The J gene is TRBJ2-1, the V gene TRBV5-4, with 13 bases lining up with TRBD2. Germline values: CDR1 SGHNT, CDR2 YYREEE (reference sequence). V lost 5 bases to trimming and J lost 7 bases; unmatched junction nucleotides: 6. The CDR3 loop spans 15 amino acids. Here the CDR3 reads CASRSGLAGVNEQFF. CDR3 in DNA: TGTGCCAGCAGATCAGGACTAGCGGGAGTTAATGAGCAGTTCTTC.

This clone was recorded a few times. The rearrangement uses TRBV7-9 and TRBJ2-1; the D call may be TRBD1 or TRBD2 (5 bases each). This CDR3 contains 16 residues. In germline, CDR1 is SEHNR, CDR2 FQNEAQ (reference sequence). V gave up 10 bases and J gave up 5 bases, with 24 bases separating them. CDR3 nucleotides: TGTGCCACCACTACCTTAGGGACCCGTGAAAACAATGAGCAGTTCTTC. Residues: CATTTLGTRENNEQFF.

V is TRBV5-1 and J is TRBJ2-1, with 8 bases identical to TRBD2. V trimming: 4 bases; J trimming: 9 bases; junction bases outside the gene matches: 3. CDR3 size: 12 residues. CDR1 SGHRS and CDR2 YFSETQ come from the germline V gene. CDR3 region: CASSPAGGEQFF. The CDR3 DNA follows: TGCGCCAGCAGCCCCGCGGGGGGTGAGCAGTTCTTC.

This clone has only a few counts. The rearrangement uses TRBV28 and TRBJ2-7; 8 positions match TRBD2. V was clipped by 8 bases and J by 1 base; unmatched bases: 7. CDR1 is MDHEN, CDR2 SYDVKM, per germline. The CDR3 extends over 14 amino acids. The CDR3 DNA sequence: TGTGCCAGCCTCCTAGCGGGCCCATCCTACGAGCAGTACTTC. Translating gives CASLLAGPSYEQYF.

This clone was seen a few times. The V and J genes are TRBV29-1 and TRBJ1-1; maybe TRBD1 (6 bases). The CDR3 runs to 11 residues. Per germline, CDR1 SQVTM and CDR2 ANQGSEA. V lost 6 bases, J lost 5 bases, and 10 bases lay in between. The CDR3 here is CSVQGWTEAFF. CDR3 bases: TGCAGCGTACAGGGTTGGACTGAAGCTTTCTTT. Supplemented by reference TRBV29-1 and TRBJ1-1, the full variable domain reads SAVISQKPSRDICQRGTSLTIQCQVDSQVTMMFWYRQQPGQSLTLIATANQGSEATYESGFVIDKFPISRPNLTFSTLTVSNMSPEDSSIYLCSVQGWTEAFFGQGTRLTVV.

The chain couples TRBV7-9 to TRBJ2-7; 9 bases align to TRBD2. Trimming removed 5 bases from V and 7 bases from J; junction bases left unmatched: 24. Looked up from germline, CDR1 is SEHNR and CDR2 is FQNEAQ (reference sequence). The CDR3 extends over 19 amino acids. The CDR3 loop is CASSPASIGGLAGRGEQYF. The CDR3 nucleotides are TGTGCCAGCAGCCCCGCCTCGATCGGTGGGCTAGCGGGACGGGGGGAGCAGTACTTC.

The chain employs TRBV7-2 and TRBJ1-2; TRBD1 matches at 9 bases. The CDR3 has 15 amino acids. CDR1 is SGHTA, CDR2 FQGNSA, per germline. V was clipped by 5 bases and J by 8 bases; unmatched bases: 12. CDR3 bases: TGTGCCAGCAGCGGGGACAGGGTTGGACTGGGGGGCTACACCTTC. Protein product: CASSGDRVGLGGYTF.

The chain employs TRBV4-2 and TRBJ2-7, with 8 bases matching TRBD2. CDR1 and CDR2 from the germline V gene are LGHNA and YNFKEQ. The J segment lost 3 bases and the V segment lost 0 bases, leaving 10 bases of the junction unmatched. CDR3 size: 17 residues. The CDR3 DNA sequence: TGTGCCAGCAGCCAAGATCCTCTCGGGACTAGGATCTACGAGCAGTACTTC. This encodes CASSQDPLGTRIYEQYF.

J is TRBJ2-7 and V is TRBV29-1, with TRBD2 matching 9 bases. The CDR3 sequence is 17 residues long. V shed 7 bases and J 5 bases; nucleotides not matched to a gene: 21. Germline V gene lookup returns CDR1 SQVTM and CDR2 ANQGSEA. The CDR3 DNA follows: TGCAGCGCTGGAACTTCAGCCGCGGCTAGCGGGATCCACGAGCAGTACTTC. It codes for CSAGTSAAASGIHEQYF.

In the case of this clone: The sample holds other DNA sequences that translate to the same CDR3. This CDR3 is CASSSPGTGNGYTF. CDR3 bases: TGTGCCAGCAGTTCGCCGGGGACAGGGAATGGCTACACCTTC. The chain has TRBV28 and TRBJ1-2, with TRBD1 matching over 9 bases. V trimming: 4 bases; J trimming: 6 bases; junction bases outside the gene matches: 6. The CDR3 extends over 14 amino acids. The germline gives CDR1 MDHEN, CDR2 SYDVKM.

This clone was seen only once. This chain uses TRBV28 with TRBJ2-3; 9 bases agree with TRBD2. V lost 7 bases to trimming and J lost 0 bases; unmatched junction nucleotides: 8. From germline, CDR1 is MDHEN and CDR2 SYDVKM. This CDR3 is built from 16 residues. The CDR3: CASTSRLAASTDTQYF. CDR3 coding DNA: TGTGCCAGCACCTCAAGACTAGCGGCGAGCACAGATACGCAGTATTTT.

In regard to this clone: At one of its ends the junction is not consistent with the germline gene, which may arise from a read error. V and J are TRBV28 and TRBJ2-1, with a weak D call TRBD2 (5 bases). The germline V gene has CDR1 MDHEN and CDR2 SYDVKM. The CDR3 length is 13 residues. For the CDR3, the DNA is TGTGCCAGCAGTTTCTGGACTTACAATGAACAGTTCTTC. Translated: CASSFWTYNEQFF.

Here the CDR3 reads CASSWVTGQETQYF. In DNA, the CDR3 is TGCGCCAGCAGCTGGGTGACAGGGCAAGAGACCCAGTACTTC. The chain recombines TRBV5-1 with TRBJ2-5; 7 bases fit TRBD1. The CDR3 runs to 14 residues. Germline lookup yields CDR1 SGHRS and CDR2 YFSETQ. Trimming at V came to 3 bases and at J to 2 bases, leaving 4 bases not matched to a gene.

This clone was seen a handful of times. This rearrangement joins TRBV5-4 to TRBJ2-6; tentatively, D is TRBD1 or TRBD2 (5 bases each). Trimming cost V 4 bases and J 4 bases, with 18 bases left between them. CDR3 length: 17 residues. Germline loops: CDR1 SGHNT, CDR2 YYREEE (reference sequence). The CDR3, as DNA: TGTGCCAGCAGCCATAAGGGACGGCTGGTGGGGGCCAACGTCCTGACTTTC. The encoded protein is CASSHKGRLVGANVLTF. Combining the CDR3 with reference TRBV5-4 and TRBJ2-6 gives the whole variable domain ETGVTQSPTHLIKTRGQQVTLRCSSQSGHNTVSWYQQALGQGPQFIFQYYREEENGRGNFPPRFSGLQFPNYSSELNVNALELDDSALYLCASSHKGRLVGANVLTFGAGSRLTVL.

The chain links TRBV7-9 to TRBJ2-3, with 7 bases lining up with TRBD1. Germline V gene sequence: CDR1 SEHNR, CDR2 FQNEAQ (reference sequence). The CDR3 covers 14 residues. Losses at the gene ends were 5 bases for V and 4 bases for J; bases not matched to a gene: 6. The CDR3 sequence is CASSHRGVPDTQYF. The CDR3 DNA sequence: TGTGCCAGCAGCCACAGGGGAGTGCCAGATACGCAGTATTTT. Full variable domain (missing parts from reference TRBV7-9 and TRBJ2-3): DTGVSQNPRHKITKRGQNVTFRCDPISEHNRLYWYRQTLGQGPEFLTYFQNEAQLEKSRLLSDRFSAERPKGSFSTLEIQRTEQGDSAMYLCASSHRGVPDTQYFGPGTRLTVL.

The CDR3 DNA is TGTGCCAGCAGCCAGCAAGAGAACACTGAAGCTTTCTTT. Translation gives CASSQQENTEAFF. This chain links TRBV11-1 with TRBJ1-1; D remains unclear. V was cut by 5 bases and J by 1 base, with 8 bases left in between. The CDR3 has 13 amino acids. The germline V gene encodes CDR1 SGHAT and CDR2 FQDESV (reference sequence).

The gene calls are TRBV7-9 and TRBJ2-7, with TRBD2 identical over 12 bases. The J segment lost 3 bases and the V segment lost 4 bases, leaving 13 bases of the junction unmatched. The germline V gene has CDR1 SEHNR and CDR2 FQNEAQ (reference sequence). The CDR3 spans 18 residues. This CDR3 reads CASSSFASGRARVYEQYF. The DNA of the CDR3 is TGTGCCAGCAGCTCCTTCGCTAGCGGGAGGGCAAGGGTCTACGAGCAGTACTTC.

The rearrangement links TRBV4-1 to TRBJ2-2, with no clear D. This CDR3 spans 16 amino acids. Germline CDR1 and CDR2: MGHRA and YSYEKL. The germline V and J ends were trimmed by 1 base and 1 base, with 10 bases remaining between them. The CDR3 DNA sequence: TGCGCCAGCAGCCAAGCCCTTCGGGTGAACACCGGGGAGCTGTTTTTT. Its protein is CASSQALRVNTGELFF.

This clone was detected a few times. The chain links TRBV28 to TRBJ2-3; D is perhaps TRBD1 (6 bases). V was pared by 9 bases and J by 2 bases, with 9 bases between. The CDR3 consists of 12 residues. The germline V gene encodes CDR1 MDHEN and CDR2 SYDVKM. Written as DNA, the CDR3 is TGTGCCAGTGAGGGGGACACAGATACGCAGTATTTT. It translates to CASEGDTDTQYF.

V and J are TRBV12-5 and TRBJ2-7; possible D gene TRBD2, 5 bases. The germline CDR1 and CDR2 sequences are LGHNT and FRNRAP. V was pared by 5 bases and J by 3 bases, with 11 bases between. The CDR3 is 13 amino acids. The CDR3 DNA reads TGTGCTAGTGGTAAGGACTGGATCTACGAGCAGTACTTC. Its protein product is CASGKDWIYEQYF.

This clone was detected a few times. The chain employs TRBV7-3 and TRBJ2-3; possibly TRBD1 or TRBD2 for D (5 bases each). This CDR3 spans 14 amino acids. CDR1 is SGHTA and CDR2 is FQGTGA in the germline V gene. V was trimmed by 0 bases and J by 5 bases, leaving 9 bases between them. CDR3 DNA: TGTGCCAGCAGCTTAACGAGGGACCAAGATACGCAGTATTTT. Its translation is CASSLTRDQDTQYF.

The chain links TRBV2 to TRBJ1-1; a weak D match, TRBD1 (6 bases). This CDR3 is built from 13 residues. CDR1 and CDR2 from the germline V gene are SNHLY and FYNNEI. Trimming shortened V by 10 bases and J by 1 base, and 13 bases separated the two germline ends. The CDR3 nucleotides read TGTGCCACTGCGACAGGACAGAACACTGAAGCTTTCTTT. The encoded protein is CATATGQNTEAFF.

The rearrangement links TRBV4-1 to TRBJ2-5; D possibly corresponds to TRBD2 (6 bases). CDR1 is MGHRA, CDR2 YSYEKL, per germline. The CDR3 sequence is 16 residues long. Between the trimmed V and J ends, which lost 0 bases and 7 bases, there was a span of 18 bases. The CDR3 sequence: CASSQDQSGVFWTQYF. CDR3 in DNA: TGCGCCAGCAGCCAAGACCAATCGGGGGTTTTTTGGACCCAGTACTTC.

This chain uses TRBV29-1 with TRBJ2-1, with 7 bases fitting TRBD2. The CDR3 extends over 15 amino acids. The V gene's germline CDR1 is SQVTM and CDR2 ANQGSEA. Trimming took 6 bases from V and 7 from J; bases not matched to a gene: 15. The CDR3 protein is CSVQRGSGRGNEQFF. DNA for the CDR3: TGCAGCGTGCAGAGGGGTAGCGGGCGTGGGAATGAGCAGTTCTTC.

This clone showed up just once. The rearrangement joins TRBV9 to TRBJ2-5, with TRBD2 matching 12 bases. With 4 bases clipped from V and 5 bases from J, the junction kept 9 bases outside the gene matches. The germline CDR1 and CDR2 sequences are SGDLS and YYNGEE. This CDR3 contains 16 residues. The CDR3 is CASSPRLAGARETQYF. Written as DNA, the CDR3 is TGTGCCAGCAGCCCCCGACTAGCGGGAGCCCGGGAGACCCAGTACTTC.

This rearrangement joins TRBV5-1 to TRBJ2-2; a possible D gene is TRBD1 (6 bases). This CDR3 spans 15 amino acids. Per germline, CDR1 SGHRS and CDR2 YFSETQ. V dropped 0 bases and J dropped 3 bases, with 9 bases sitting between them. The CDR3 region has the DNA TGCGCCAGCAGCTTGGATCAGGGGCACACCGGGGAGCTGTTTTTT. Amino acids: CASSLDQGHTGELFF.

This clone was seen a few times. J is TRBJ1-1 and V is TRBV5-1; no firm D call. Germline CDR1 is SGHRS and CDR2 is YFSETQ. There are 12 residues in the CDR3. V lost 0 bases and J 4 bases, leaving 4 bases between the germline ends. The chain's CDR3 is CASSLDLTEAFF. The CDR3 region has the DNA TGCGCCAGCAGCTTGGACCTCACTGAAGCTTTCTTT.